Below are 25 T cell receptor beta chains sequenced from a single sample in a study of shared clonotypes between healthy human individuals. The repertoire was sequenced with immunoSEQ multiplex PCR; TCRdb's copy has only in-frame clones and lacks some. The sample lists roughly 2.1 million clones; under 95% were seen once. Naive CD8 cells comprised CD45RO-negative, CCR7-positively selected cells, excluding terminally differentiated effector memory CD45RA+ cells. Sequencing was performed on naive CD8+ T cells from PBMCs. These receptors all stem from a man aged 18 to 29 in good health. Some clones in this sample may be carry-over from other donors' samples.

The CDR3 region is CASSGGTGLVYEQYF. Here the CDR3 DNA reads TGCGCCAGCAGCGGCGGGACAGGTTTGGTCTACGAGCAGTACTTC. The V gene is TRBV5-1, the J gene TRBJ2-7; 8 positions match TRBD1. The J segment lost 3 bases and the V segment lost 4 bases, leaving 9 bases of the junction unmatched. Germline V lookup: CDR1 SGHRS, CDR2 YFSETQ. The CDR3 spans 15 residues. Full variable domain (missing parts from reference TRBV5-1 and TRBJ2-7): KAGVTQTPRYLIKTRGQQVTLSCSPISGHRSVSWYQQTPGQGLQFLFEYFSETQRNKGNFPGRFSGRQFSNSRSEMNVSTLELGDSALYLCASSGGTGLVYEQYFGPGTRLTVT.

The chain links TRBV4-1 to TRBJ2-3; D is ambiguous. Germline CDR1 MGHRA, CDR2 YSYEKL. This CDR3 is 15 amino acids long. With 1 base removed from V and 4 bases from J, the gap between germline ends came to 12 bases. Here the CDR3 DNA reads TGCGCCAGCAGCCAAGTCCACCCGAGGCCAGATACGCAGTATTTT. Its translation: CASSQVHPRPDTQYF.

The J gene is TRBJ2-7, the V gene TRBV27, with D uncertain. Germline-derived CDR1 and CDR2 are MNHEY and SMNVEV (reference sequence). The CDR3 runs to 11 residues. V was pared by 5 bases and J by 4 bases, with 6 bases between. The chain's CDR3 is CASSPLYEQYF. The CDR3 DNA follows: TGTGCCAGCAGTCCATTATACGAGCAGTACTTC.

The gene calls are TRBV5-6 and TRBJ1-1, with D hard to call. This CDR3 region has 15 residues. Per germline, CDR1 SGHDT and CDR2 YYEEEE. V was shortened by 0 bases and J by 0 bases, with 9 bases between the two germline ends. The CDR3 DNA reads as TGTGCCAGCAGCTTGGGGGTATTGATGAACACTGAAGCTTTCTTT. Translated: CASSLGVLMNTEAFF.

The V gene is TRBV4-1, the J gene TRBJ1-5, with TRBD1 identical over 9 bases. Trimming at V came to 1 base and at J to 6 bases, leaving 7 bases not matched to a gene. CDR3 length equals 16 residues. Per germline, CDR1 MGHRA and CDR2 YSYEKL. CDR3 amino acids: CASSQVGQGLGQPQHF. The DNA for the CDR3 is TGCGCCAGCAGCCAAGTTGGACAGGGGTTGGGTCAGCCCCAGCATTTT.

This clone appeared a single time. This rearrangement joins TRBV13 to TRBJ2-1, with a tentative D call TRBD2 (5 bases). The germline gives CDR1 PRHDT, CDR2 FYEKMQ (reference sequence). Deletions cut 3 bases from V and 2 bases from J, with 11 bases between. The CDR3 spans 15 residues. The CDR3 DNA reads TGTGCCAGCAGCTTTGGCGGGCCAACCTACAATGAGCAGTTCTTC. Protein sequence: CASSFGGPTYNEQFF.

This chain joins TRBV7-3 and TRBJ2-1, with D possibly being TRBD1 or TRBD2 (6 bases each). The germline V gene has CDR1 SGHTA and CDR2 FQGTGA. Trimming cost V 5 bases and J 2 bases, with 13 bases left between them. CDR3 length: 15 amino acids. CDR3 sequence (DNA): TGTGCCAGCAGCCCCAGGAGGGGGACCTACAATGAGCAGTTCTTC. Its translation: CASSPRRGTYNEQFF.

This clone was picked up a small number of times. V gene TRBV19 combines with J gene TRBJ1-1; 9 nucleotides match TRBD1. Germline V lookup: CDR1 LNHDA, CDR2 SQIVND (reference sequence). Germline trimming cut 5 bases from V and 2 bases from J; bases unmatched to any gene: 6. This CDR3 comprises 15 residues. The CDR3 reads CASSGDREVNTEAFF. The CDR3 nucleotides read TGTGCCAGTAGTGGGGACAGGGAGGTTAACACTGAAGCTTTCTTT.

This clone was seen only once. Other DNA sequences in this specimen translate into the identical CDR3. V is TRBV5-1 and J is TRBJ2-3, with D tentatively TRBD1 (6 bases). The CDR3 covers 15 residues. V was clipped by 1 base and J by 1 base, with 10 bases between them. The germline gives CDR1 SGHRS, CDR2 YFSETQ. The CDR3 coding sequence is TGCGCCAGCAGCTTGTGGGCAGGGGGCACAGATACGCAGTATTTT. Translated, it gives CASSLWAGGTDTQYF.

This clone came up once. The J gene is TRBJ2-1, the V gene TRBV6-1, with 8 positions matching TRBD2. The CDR3 sequence is 18 residues long. Germline-derived CDR1 and CDR2 are MNHNS and SASEGT. V trimming: 2 bases; J trimming: 5 bases; junction bases outside the gene matches: 14. The CDR3 sequence: CASSEFGGASGLDNEQFF. The CDR3 nucleotides read TGTGCCAGCAGTGAATTTGGTGGAGCTAGCGGGTTGGACAATGAGCAGTTCTTC.

CDR3 DNA: TGTGCCAGCAGCCGTGACGGGAGCAATCAGCCCCAGCATTTT. This codes for CASSRDGSNQPQHF. This chain uses TRBV28 with TRBJ1-5; D unclear. The germline CDR1 and CDR2 sequences are MDHEN and SYDVKM. The V end lost 6 bases, the J end lost 1 base, and 10 bases lay between the germline ends. The CDR3 consists of 14 residues. The whole variable domain, filled in from reference TRBV28 and TRBJ1-5, reads DVKVTQSSRYLVKRTGEKVFLECVQDMDHENMFWYRQDPGLGLRLIYFSYDVKMKEKGDIPEGYSVSREKKERFSLILESASTNQTSMYLCASSRDGSNQPQHFGDGTRLSIL.

About this clone itself: Other DNA sequences in the sample encode the same CDR3. Here the CDR3 reads CASSPRTDYEQYF. Here the CDR3 DNA reads TGTGCCAGCAGCCCACGGACAGACTACGAGCAGTACTTC. V usage is TRBV9 and J usage is TRBJ2-7; D perhaps matches TRBD1 (6 bases). This CDR3 comprises 13 residues. Trimming removed 4 bases from V and 3 bases from J, with 11 bases in between. CDR1 SGDLS and CDR2 YYNGEE come from the germline V gene.

The DNA for the CDR3 is TGTGCCAGCAGTCCCGTAGGGCCCGAGCAGTACTTC. It is translated as CASSPVGPEQYF. The V and J genes are TRBV7-9 and TRBJ2-7, with D uncertain. The CDR3 loop spans 12 amino acids. The V and J ends lost 6 bases and 6 bases respectively, with 12 bases between them. Per germline, CDR1 SEHNR and CDR2 FQNEAQ (reference sequence).

The table lists this clone with a count of one. The chain uses TRBV28 and TRBJ2-1; TRBD2 aligns across 12 bases. V lost 4 bases and J lost 3; bases outside the gene matches: 4. The length of the CDR3 is 16 residues. Looked up from germline, CDR1 is MDHEN and CDR2 is SYDVKM. CDR3: CASSSRTSGNYNEQFF. The CDR3 DNA follows: TGTGCCAGCAGTTCCCGGACTAGCGGGAACTACAATGAGCAGTTCTTC. Together with reference TRBV28 and TRBJ2-1, the CDR3 gives the full variable domain: DVKVTQSSRYLVKRTGEKVFLECVQDMDHENMFWYRQDPGLGLRLIYFSYDVKMKEKGDIPEGYSVSREKKERFSLILESASTNQTSMYLCASSSRTSGNYNEQFFGPGTRLTVL.

The rearrangement uses TRBV11-2 and TRBJ1-2; a weak D match, TRBD1 (5 bases). CDR3 length: 15 amino acids. Germline V gene sequence: CDR1 SGHAT, CDR2 FQNNGV. V gave up 5 bases and J gave up 5 bases, with 18 bases separating them. CDR3 loop: CASSRSKGWGYGYTF. The CDR3 nucleotides are TGTGCCAGCAGCCGAAGCAAGGGGTGGGGATATGGCTACACCTTC.

The chain joins TRBV5-6 to TRBJ2-3, with D hard to call. With 1 base removed from V and 4 bases from J, the gap between germline ends came to 19 bases. The CDR3 is 17 amino acids. Looked up from germline, CDR1 is SGHDT and CDR2 is YYEEEE. The chain's CDR3 is CASSLTPGPQAPDTQYF. The CDR3 DNA reads TGTGCCAGCAGCTTGACGCCGGGTCCCCAGGCGCCAGATACGCAGTATTTT.

As concerns this clone: Other DNA sequences in this specimen translate into the identical CDR3. V usage is TRBV7-8 and J usage is TRBJ2-7, with D hard to call. The germline V gene encodes CDR1 SGHVS and CDR2 FQNEAQ. This CDR3 contains 13 residues. The V gene lost 2 bases and the J gene lost 0 bases, with 5 bases spanning the gap. The CDR3 reads CASSLSPSYEQYF. The CDR3 region has the DNA TGTGCCAGCAGCTTATCCCCCTCCTACGAGCAGTACTTC. The complete variable domain, with remaining parts taken from reference TRBV7-8 and TRBJ2-7, reads GAGVSQSPRYKVAKRGQDVALRCDPISGHVSLFWYQQALGQGPEFLTYFQNEAQLDKSGLPSDRFFAERPEGSVSTLKIQRTQQEDSAVYLCASSLSPSYEQYFGPGTRLTVT.

The V call is TRBV4-1, the J call TRBJ1-1; D is unclear. V gave up 0 bases and J gave up 3 bases, with 11 bases separating them. The CDR3 runs 15 residues. Germline assignment: CDR1 MGHRA and CDR2 YSYEKL. The chain's CDR3 is CASSQDNSGYTEAFF. In DNA form, the CDR3 reads TGCGCCAGCAGCCAAGATAACAGCGGCTACACTGAAGCTTTCTTT.

V is TRBV19 and J is TRBJ1-5; 9 positions agree with TRBD1. In germline, CDR1 is LNHDA, CDR2 SQIVND (reference sequence). CDR3 length equals 16 residues. Losses at the gene ends were 0 bases for V and 4 bases for J; bases not matched to a gene: 4. The CDR3 sequence: CASSIDTGTGNQPQHF. CDR3 in DNA: TGTGCCAGTAGTATAGACACCGGGACAGGGAATCAGCCCCAGCATTTT. The variable domain in full, completed from reference TRBV19 and TRBJ1-5, reads DGGITQSPKYLFRKEGQNVTLSCEQNLNHDAMYWYRQDPGQGLRLIYYSQIVNDFQKGDIAEGYSVSREKKESFPLTVTSAQKNPTAFYLCASSIDTGTGNQPQHFGDGTRLSIL.

V is TRBV4-2 and J is TRBJ1-5, with D perhaps matching TRBD1 (6 bases). The germline CDR1 and CDR2 sequences are LGHNA and YNFKEQ. The CDR3 contains 16 residues. V dropped 2 bases and J dropped 1 base, with 12 bases sitting between them. The DNA for the CDR3 is TGTGCCAGCAGCCAATTCACAGGGCAAAGCAATCAGCCCCAGCATTTT. It codes for CASSQFTGQSNQPQHF.

The chain couples TRBV27 to TRBJ2-3; TRBD2 might be the D (5 bases). CDR1 MNHEY and CDR2 SMNVEV come from the germline V gene (reference sequence). The CDR3 consists of 13 residues. V lost 8 bases, J lost 4 bases, and 13 bases lay in between. The CDR3 DNA reads as TGTGCCAGCGGATCGGAGAGGGCAGATACGCAGTATTTT. Translation: CASGSERADTQYF.

This rearrangement joins TRBV15 to TRBJ2-3; TRBD2 aligns across 8 bases. There are 17 residues in the CDR3. Unmatched junction bases numbered 13, after V lost 3 bases and J lost 5 bases. Germline V gives CDR1 LNHNV, CDR2 YYDKDF (reference sequence). The CDR3 reads CATSSPRSGRGRDTQYF. Written as DNA, the CDR3 is TGTGCCACCAGCAGCCCAAGGAGCGGGAGAGGGAGAGATACGCAGTATTTT.

This rearrangement joins TRBV21-1 to TRBJ2-1; the table's D call TRBD2 went unverified against the DNA. TRBV21-1 is given as a pseudogene. The CDR3 length is 19 residues. CDR3 residues: CASSKGGRWGSSPYNEQFF. CDR3 DNA sequence: TGTGCCAGCAGCAAAGGGGGGAGGTGGGGCTCGAGTCCCTACAATGAGCAGTTCTTC.

This chain joins TRBV7-9 and TRBJ2-4; D is possibly TRBD1 or TRBD2 (5 bases each). Looked up from germline, CDR1 is SEHNR and CDR2 is FQNEAQ (reference sequence). V lost 1 base and J lost 0, with 7 bases in between. The CDR3 has 15 residues. The CDR3 spells CASSLVGVAKNIQYF. Written as DNA, the CDR3 is TGTGCCAGCAGCTTAGTGGGGGTAGCCAAAAACATTCAGTACTTC.

This clone was seen only a few times. This sample includes further DNA sequences coding for the same CDR3. The V call is TRBV29-1, the J call TRBJ1-1; 7 bases fit TRBD1. The CDR3 contains 12 residues. The germline gives CDR1 SQVTM, CDR2 ANQGSEA. V lost 3 bases and J lost 5; bases outside the gene matches: 3. CDR3 sequence: CSVDPGGTEAFF. The CDR3 DNA is TGCAGCGTTGATCCAGGGGGAACTGAAGCTTTCTTT.